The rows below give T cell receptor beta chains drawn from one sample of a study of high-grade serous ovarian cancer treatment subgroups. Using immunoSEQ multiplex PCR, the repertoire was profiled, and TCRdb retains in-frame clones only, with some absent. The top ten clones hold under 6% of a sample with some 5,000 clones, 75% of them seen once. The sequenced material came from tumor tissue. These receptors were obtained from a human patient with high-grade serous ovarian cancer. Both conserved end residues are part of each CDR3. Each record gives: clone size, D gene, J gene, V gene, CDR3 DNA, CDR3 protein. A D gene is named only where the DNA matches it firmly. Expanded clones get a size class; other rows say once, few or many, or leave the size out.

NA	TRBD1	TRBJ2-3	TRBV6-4	TGTGCCAGCAGCCAGGGTCCCACAGGGGCGCAGTATTTT	CASSQGPTGAQYF
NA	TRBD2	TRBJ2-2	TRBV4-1	TGCGCCAGCAGCCAAGTCATAGGACTAGCGGGGGGGAACACCGGGGAGCTGTTTTTT	CASSQVIGLAGGNTGELFF
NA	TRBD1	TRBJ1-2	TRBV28	TGTGCCAGCAGTGCCTCCGGGACAGGGGGCGCGGGCTACACCTTC	CASSASGTGGAGYTF
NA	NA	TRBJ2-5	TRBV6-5	TGTGCCAGCAGCCCCCCTGCGGAGACCCAGTACTTC	CASSPPAETQYF
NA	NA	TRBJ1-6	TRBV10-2	TGCGCCAGCAGCCTGGAACAGGGACGTTCACCCCTCCACTTT	CASSLEQGRSPLHF
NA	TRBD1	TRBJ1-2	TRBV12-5	TGTGCTAGTGGTTTGGTACCCGGGACAGGGATTACAAACTATGGCTACACCTTC	CASGLVPGTGITNYGYTF
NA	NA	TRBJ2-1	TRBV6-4	TGTGCCAGCAGTGACTCTGGGGACTCCTACAATGAGCAGTTCTTC	CASSDSGDSYNEQFF
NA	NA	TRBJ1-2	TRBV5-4	TGTGCCAGCATCTCGAATACGGACTATGGCTACACCTTC	CASISNTDYGYTF
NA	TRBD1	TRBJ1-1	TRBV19	TGTGCCAGTAGTCGACAACAGGGGGCTTTCTCTGAAGCTTTCTTT	CASSRQQGAFSEAFF
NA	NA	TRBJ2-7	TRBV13	TGTGCCAGCAGCTTACGGGACTCCGGGCAGTACTTC	CASSLRDSGQYF
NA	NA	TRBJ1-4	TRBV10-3	TGTGCCATCAGTGACCCCGACAGTACAACTAATGAAAAACTGTTTTTT	CAISDPDSTTNEKLFF
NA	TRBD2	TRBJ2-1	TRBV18	TGTGCCAGCTCACCAAGACTAGCGGGGGAGAATGAGCAGTTCTTC	CASSPRLAGENEQFF
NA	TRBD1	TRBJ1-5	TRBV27	TGTGCCAGCAGTACACAGGGGAGTGTTGAGCCCCAGCATTTT	CASSTQGSVEPQHF
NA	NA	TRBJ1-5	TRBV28	TGTGCCAGCAGTGAGAGGAATCAGCCCCAGCATTTT	CASSERNQPQHF
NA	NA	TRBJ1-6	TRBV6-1	TGTGCCAGCAGTGAAGTGGGGGGGAGTTCACCCCTCCACTTT	CASSEVGGSSPLHF
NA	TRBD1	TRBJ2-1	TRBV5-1	TGCGCCAGCAGCGGAGGACAGGGCCCTTACAATGAGCAGTTCTTC	CASSGGQGPYNEQFF
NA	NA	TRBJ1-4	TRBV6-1	TGTGCCAGCAGGAGAGGGACCGCCCTTGATGAAAAACTGTTTTTT	CASRRGTALDEKLFF
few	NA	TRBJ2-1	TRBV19	TGTGCCAGTAGAGTGCGTGGGGGGGCTGGCAATGAGCAGTTCTTC	CASRVRGGAGNEQFF
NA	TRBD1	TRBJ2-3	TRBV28	TGTGCCAGCAGTCGCCCAGGGGGACCAGATACGCAGTATTTT	CASSRPGGPDTQYF
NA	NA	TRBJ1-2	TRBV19	TGTGCCAGTGGACTCGGTTTAGGGCTAATCTATGGCTACACCTTC	CASGLGLGLIYGYTF
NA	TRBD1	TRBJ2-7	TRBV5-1	TGCGCCAGCAGCTGGTTGGACAGGGGAAACTACGAGCAGTACTTC	CASSWLDRGNYEQYF
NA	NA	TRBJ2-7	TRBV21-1	TGTGCCAGCAGCTGTAGGGGGAGAAACGAGCAGTACTTC	CASSCRGRNEQYF
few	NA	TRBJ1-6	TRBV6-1	TGTGCCAGCAGTTCCACGCGGTATAATTCACCCCTCCACTTT	CASSSTRYNSPLHF
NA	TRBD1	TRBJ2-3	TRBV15	TGTGCCACCAGCAGCAACAGGGGGAGCACAGATACGCAGTATTTT	CATSSNRGSTDTQYF
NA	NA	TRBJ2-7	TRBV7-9	TGTGCCAGCAGCTTAGTTCTCGGCAGCCCCTACGAGCAGTACTTC	CASSLVLGSPYEQYF
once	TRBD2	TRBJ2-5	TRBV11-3	TGTGCCAGCAGCTCTACGACTAGCGGGGGGCTGGGGACCCAGTACTTC	CASSSTTSGGLGTQYF